This T cell receptor (beta chain) was captured by sequencing in a study of graft-versus-host responses after intestinal transplantation. From germline, CDR1 is SEHNR and CDR2 FQNEAQ (reference sequence). V lost 9 bases and J 5 bases, leaving 17 bases between the germline ends. The CDR3 has 14 residues. Sequencing used immunoSEQ multiplex PCR; TCRdb keeps in-frame clones, though not all of them. Among approximately 92,000 clones listed, under 95% were seen once. The sample holds a few counts of this clone. Its antigen is undetermined. Study results and caveats: Detection of GvH clones occurred in recipient marrow, and some had their first appearance in ileum or blood. The highest levels of circulating GvH clones went along with early declines in HvG clones after transplant.

This clonotype was obtained from a human donor who received an intestinal transplant. The chain joins TRBV7-9 to TRBJ2-1; D not certain. Material: unstimulated CD8+ T cells sorted from spleen or lymph node cells, obtained before intestinal transplant. The CDR3 bases are TGTGCCAGTCGCCCGGGCTCCCCGGACAATGAGCAGTTCTTC. This sequence encodes CASRPGSPDNEQFF.